The T cell receptor beta chain under discussion was sequenced for a study of blood T cell repertoires in COVID-19. Looking at the study overall: Acute-phase and convalescent COVID-19 samples originated in the United States, Italy and Spain. Nucleic acid was either cDNA or gDNA, and it came from T cells, B-cell-depleted T cells, or PBMCs.

Source study methods: From reference gene primer amplification, estimates of nucleated cell counts were derived. Sequencing was performed with immunoSEQ multiplex PCR; in TCRdb, only in-frame clones are kept and a portion is missing. V, J and clone size were drawn from that table, and D and trimming were deduced from the DNA. The data hold 90,000 to 150,000 clones, with 80% to 90% observed a single time. After removal of 5 bases from V and 1 base from J, the junction contained 9 bases not matched to a gene. The V gene's germline CDR1 is LNHNV and CDR2 YYDKDF (reference sequence). This CDR3 region has 16 residues.

This clonotype was obtained from a woman aged 50 to 65 with active or convalescent COVID-19. Sequencing was performed on peripheral blood. V is TRBV15 and J is TRBJ2-5, with 8 bases identical to TRBD1. CDR3 amino acids: CATSAGQGLGQETQYF. DNA of the CDR3: TGTGCCACCAGCGCCGGACAGGGTCTAGGCCAAGAGACCCAGTACTTC.